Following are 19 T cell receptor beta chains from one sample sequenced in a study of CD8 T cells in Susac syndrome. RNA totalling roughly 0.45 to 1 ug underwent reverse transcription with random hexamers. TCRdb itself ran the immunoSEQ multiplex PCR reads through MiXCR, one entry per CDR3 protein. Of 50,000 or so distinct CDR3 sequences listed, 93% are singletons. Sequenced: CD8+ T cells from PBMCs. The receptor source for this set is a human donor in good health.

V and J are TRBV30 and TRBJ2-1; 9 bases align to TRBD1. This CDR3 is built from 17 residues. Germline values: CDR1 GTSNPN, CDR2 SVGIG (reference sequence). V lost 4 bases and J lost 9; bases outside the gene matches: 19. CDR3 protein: CAWKYLPGQGGRGEQFF. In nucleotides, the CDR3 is TGTGCCTGGAAATATTTACCGGGACAGGGTGGAAGAGGTGAGCAGTTCTTC.

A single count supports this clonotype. The CDR3 sequence is CASSITGDPYEQYF. CDR3 nucleotide sequence: TGTGCCAGTAGTATTACCGGGGACCCCTACGAGCAGTACTTC. The rearrangement links TRBV19 to TRBJ2-7; TRBD1 or TRBD2 may be the D gene (5 bases each). Germline CDR1 and CDR2: LNHDA and SQIVND (reference sequence). CDR3 size: 14 residues. Trimming pared 3 bases from V and 2 bases from J, leaving 11 bases between.

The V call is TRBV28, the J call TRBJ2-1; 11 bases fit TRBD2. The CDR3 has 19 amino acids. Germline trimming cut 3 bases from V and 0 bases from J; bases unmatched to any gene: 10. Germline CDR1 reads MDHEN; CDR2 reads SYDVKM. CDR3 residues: CASSFRLAGGPPSYNEQFF. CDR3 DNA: TGTGCCAGCAGTTTCCGCTTAGCGGGAGGGCCCCCCTCCTACAATGAGCAGTTCTTC.

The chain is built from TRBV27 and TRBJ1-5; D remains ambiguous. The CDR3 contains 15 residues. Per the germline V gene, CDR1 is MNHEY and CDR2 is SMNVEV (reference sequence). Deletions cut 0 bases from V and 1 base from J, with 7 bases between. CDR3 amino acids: CASSLSLLSNQPQHF. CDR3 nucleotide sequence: TGTGCCAGCAGTTTATCACTCCTAAGCAATCAGCCCCAGCATTTT.

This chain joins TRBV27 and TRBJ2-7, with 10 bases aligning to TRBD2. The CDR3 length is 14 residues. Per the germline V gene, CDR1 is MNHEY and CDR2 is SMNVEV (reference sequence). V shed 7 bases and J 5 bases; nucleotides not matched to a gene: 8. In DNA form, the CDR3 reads TGTGCCAGCATTGGAGCGGGAGGGCCCCACGAGCAGTACTTC. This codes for CASIGAGGPHEQYF.

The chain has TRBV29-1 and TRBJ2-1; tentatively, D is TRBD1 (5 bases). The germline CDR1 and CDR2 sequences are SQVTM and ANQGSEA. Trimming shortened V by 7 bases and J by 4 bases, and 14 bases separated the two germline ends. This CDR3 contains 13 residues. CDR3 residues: CSDRYDAYNEQFF. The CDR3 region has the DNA TGCAGCGACAGGTACGACGCGTACAATGAGCAGTTCTTC.

The CDR3 region has the DNA TGTGCCAGTAGTACTAGCGGGAGGCACCGGGATGAGCAGTTCTTC. Translating gives CASSTSGRHRDEQFF. This chain connects TRBV19 to TRBJ2-1, with 11 positions matching TRBD2. V was clipped by 4 bases and J by 8 bases; unmatched bases: 7. The germline V gene encodes CDR1 LNHDA and CDR2 SQIVND (reference sequence). This CDR3 spans 15 amino acids. The full variable domain, its missing parts supplied by reference TRBV19 and TRBJ2-1, is DGGITQSPKYLFRKEGQNVTLSCEQNLNHDAMYWYRQDPGQGLRLIYYSQIVNDFQKGDIAEGYSVSREKKESFPLTVTSAQKNPTAFYLCASSTSGRHRDEQFFGPGTRLTVL.

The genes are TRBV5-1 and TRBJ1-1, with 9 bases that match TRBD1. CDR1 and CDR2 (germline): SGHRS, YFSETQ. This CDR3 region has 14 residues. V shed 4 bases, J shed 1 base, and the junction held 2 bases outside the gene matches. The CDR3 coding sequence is TGCGCCAGCAGCGAGGGACAGGGGAACACTGAAGCTTTCTTT. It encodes CASSEGQGNTEAFF. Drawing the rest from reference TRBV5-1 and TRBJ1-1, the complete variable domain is KAGVTQTPRYLIKTRGQQVTLSCSPISGHRSVSWYQQTPGQGLQFLFEYFSETQRNKGNFPGRFSGRQFSNSRSEMNVSTLELGDSALYLCASSEGQGNTEAFFGQGTRLTVV.

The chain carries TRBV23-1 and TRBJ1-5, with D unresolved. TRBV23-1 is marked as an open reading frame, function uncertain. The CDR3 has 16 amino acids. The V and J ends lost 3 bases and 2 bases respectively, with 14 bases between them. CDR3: CASSQASGSCNQPQHF. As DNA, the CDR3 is TGCGCCAGCAGTCAGGCGTCGGGTTCGTGCAATCAGCCCCAGCATTTT.

CDR3: CASSPGQGNYNEQFF. CDR3 DNA: TGTGCCAGCAGTCCGGGACAGGGGAACTACAATGAGCAGTTCTTC. The chain joins TRBV25-1 to TRBJ2-1; 10 bases map to TRBD1. Germline V gives CDR1 MGHDK, CDR2 SYGVNS. This CDR3 is 15 amino acids long. V lost 5 bases to trimming and J lost 3 bases; unmatched junction nucleotides: 4.

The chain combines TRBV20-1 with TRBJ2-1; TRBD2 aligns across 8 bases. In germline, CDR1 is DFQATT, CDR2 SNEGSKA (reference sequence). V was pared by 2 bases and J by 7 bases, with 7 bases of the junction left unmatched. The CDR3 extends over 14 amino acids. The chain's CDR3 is CSARRSGSSNEQFF. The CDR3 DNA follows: TGCAGTGCTAGAAGGAGCGGGAGTTCGAATGAGCAGTTCTTC.

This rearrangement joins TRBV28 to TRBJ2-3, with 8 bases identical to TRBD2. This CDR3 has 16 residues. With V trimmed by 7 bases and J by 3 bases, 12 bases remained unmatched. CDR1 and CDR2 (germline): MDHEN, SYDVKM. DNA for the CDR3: TGTGCCAGCAAAAACCGGGGGGGCTTTAGGACAGATACGCAGTATTTT. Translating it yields CASKNRGGFRTDTQYF.

The CDR3 region is CAIIPTRETEAFF. For the CDR3, the DNA is TGTGCCATCATCCCGACCAGGGAGACTGAAGCTTTCTTT. V usage is TRBV10-3 and J usage is TRBJ1-1, with D possibly being TRBD1 (5 bases). CDR1 and CDR2 (germline): ENHRY, SYGVKD. The CDR3 has 13 residues. V was cut by 7 bases and J by 5 bases, with 14 bases left in between.

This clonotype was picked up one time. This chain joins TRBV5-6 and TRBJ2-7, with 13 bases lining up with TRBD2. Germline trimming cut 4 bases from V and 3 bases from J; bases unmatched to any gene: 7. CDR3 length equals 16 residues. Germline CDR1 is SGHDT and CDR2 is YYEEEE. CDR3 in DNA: TGTGCCAGCAGCCTCCGGACTAGCGGGAGTCTCTACGAGCAGTACTTC. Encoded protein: CASSLRTSGSLYEQYF.

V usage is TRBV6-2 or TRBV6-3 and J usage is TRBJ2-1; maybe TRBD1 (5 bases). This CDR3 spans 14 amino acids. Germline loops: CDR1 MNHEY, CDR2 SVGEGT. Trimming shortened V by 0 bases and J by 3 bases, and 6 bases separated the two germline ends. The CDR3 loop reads CASSYSTDYNEQFF. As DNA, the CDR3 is TGTGCCAGCAGTTACTCGACAGACTACAATGAGCAGTTCTTC.

CDR3: CASRPPWEAKNIQYF. The DNA for the CDR3 is TGTGCCAGCAGACCCCCGTGGGAAGCCAAAAACATTCAGTACTTC. This sequence joins TRBV12-3 or TRBV12-4 and TRBJ2-4; D gene uncertain. The CDR3 is 15 residues long. V gave up 6 bases and J gave up 0 bases, with 12 bases separating them.

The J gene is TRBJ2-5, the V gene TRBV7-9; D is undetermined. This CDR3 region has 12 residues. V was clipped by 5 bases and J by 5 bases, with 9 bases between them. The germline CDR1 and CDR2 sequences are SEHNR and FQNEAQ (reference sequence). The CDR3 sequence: CASSPLEETQYF. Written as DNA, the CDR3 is TGTGCCAGCAGCCCCTTAGAGGAGACCCAGTACTTC.

Written as DNA, the CDR3 is TGTGCCAGCAGTGAAGTGGGGGCTGGGGCCAACGTCCTGACTTTC. As protein: CASSEVGAGANVLTF. V is TRBV25-1 and J is TRBJ2-6; D possibly matches TRBD1 or TRBD2 (5 bases each). Trimming shortened V by 2 bases and J by 2 bases, and 7 bases separated the two germline ends. CDR1 and CDR2 from the germline V gene are MGHDK and SYGVNS. This CDR3 contains 15 residues.

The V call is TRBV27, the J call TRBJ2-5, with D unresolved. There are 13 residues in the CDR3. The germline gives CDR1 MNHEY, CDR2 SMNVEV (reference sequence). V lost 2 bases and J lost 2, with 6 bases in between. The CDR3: CASSLAAQETQYF. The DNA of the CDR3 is TGTGCCAGCAGTTTAGCGGCGCAAGAGACCCAGTACTTC.